A selection of T cell receptor beta chains follows, all from one sample in a study of blood T cell repertoires in COVID-19. The table came from immunoSEQ multiplex PCR; TCRdb's copy has only in-frame clones and leaves some out. The data contain some 400,000 clones, around 92% of them seen just once; the ten biggest clones take up 1.7%. The specimen sequenced was PBMCs or T cells enriched from blood (not recorded which). The source is a young woman who had recovered from COVID-19. Both conserved end residues are part of each CDR3. A D gene is named only where the DNA matches it firmly. Some rows mark clone size as missing; the rest say once, few, many or name a class of expanded clone.

V	J	size	D	DNA	CDR3
TRBV4-1	TRBJ1-6	.	.	TGCGCCAGCAGCCGAGGGATCGGCAATTCACCCCTCCACTTT	CASSRGIGNSPLHF
TRBV7-8	TRBJ2-1	.	TRBD1	TGTGCCAGCAGCTTAGAGGGGACAGGGGGCGTTGTATCCTACAATGAGCAGTTCTTC	CASSLEGTGGVVSYNEQFF
TRBV6-5	TRBJ1-1	.	.	TGTGCCAGCAGTTCCCGGGGTGTGCGCACTGAAGCTTTCTTT	CASSSRGVRTEAFF
TRBV29-1	TRBJ1-2	.	.	TGCAGCGTTGATTTAGGGGCGGACTATGGCTACACCTTC	CSVDLGADYGYTF
TRBV7-9	TRBJ1-4	few	TRBD1	TGTGCCAGCAGCTTGACCAGGGGGAACAGGGGCCTAAAAGGGCTTGTACTGTTTTTT	CASSLTRGNRGLKGLVLFF
TRBV7-3	TRBJ2-1	.	.	TGTGCCAGCAGCTTAAATTCAGGGGATGAGCAGTTCTTC	CASSLNSGDEQFF
TRBV10-1	TRBJ1-3	.	TRBD1	TGCGCCAGCAGGGACGGGACAGGGGAAAACCGTCGCTCTGGAAACACCATATATTTT	CASRDGTGENRRSGNTIYF
TRBV4-2	TRBJ2-1	.	TRBD2	TGTGCCAGCAGCCTCATGACTAGCGGGGGGACGAGCTCCTACAATGAGCAGTTCTTC	CASSLMTSGGTSSYNEQFF
TRBV27	TRBJ1-1	.	.	TGTGCCAGCAGTTTATCGACTACGTTGAACACTGAAGCTTTCTTT	CASSLSTTLNTEAFF
TRBV5-1	TRBJ1-4	.	TRBD1	TGCGCCAGCAGCTCGTCCGGGACAGGGTCTGAAAAACTGTTTTTT	CASSSSGTGSEKLFF
TRBV18	TRBJ2-1	.	TRBD1	TGTGCCAGCTCACCATTACAGGGGTACAATGAGCAGTTCTTC	CASSPLQGYNEQFF
TRBV12-3/TRBV12-4	TRBJ2-7	.	TRBD1	TGTGCCAGCAGGCTCGGGACAGCCTACGAGCAGTACTTC	CASRLGTAYEQYF
TRBV7-8	TRBJ1-2	.	.	TGTGCCAGCAGCTTGGTATTTACGGCGGGGAACTATGGCTACACCTTC	CASSLVFTAGNYGYTF
TRBV5-1	TRBJ2-5	.	.	TGCGCCAGCAGCGCGTTACAGAATCAAGAGACCCAGTACTTC	CASSALQNQETQYF
TRBV29-1	TRBJ1-2	few	.	TGCAGCGTACTTTTGACTCCCTTTTATGGCTACACCTTC	CSVLLTPFYGYTF
TRBV4-1	TRBJ2-1	.	TRBD2	TGCGCCAGCAGCCAAGAAGTGTCTAGCGGCCACAATGAGCAGTTCTTC	CASSQEVSSGHNEQFF
TRBV7-9	TRBJ2-2	few	.	TGTGCCAGCAGCTTCGTTAGGAACACCGGGGAGCTGTTTTTT	CASSFVRNTGELFF
TRBV19	TRBJ1-6	.	TRBD1	TGTGCCAGTAGTATATCCCGGGACAGAAATTCACCCCTCCACTTT	CASSISRDRNSPLHF
TRBV7-9	TRBJ1-2	.	TRBD1	TGTGCCAGCAGCAAGATGGCAGGGGGCCACTATGGCTACACCTTC	CASSKMAGGHYGYTF
TRBV7-3	TRBJ1-2	.	TRBD1	TGTGCCAGCAGCCCGGGACAGGGGAACTATGGCTACACCTTC	CASSPGQGNYGYTF
TRBV27	TRBJ1-6	once	.	TGTGCCAGCAGTGCCCACCGAGCGGATACCCTCCACTTT	CASSAHRADTLHF
TRBV7-9	TRBJ1-2	.	.	TGTGCCAGCAGCGCCTACAGAGAACATTATGGCTACACCTTC	CASSAYREHYGYTF
TRBV7-3	TRBJ2-7	.	.	TGTGCCAGCAGCCCCCGGGGGTCCTACGAGCAGTACTTC	CASSPRGSYEQYF
TRBV27	TRBJ1-1	.	.	TGTGCCAGCAGTTCCATATACAGGACTCCGGGAGGTAGGAACACTGAAGCTTTCTTT	CASSSIYRTPGGRNTEAFF
TRBV29-1	TRBJ2-3	.	TRBD1	TGCAGCGTTGAAAGTAGGCAGGGGGGCACAGATACGCAGTATTTT	CSVESRQGGTDTQYF
TRBV7-9	TRBJ2-2	once	TRBD2	TGTGCCAGCAGCTTAGCGCTGGGGGGGGTCGCGAACACCGGGGAGCTGTTTTTT	CASSLALGGVANTGELFF
TRBV29-1	TRBJ2-7	.	TRBD2	TGCAGCGTTGAAGATTGGGCTAGCGGGAGGCCCTACGAGCAGTACTTC	CSVEDWASGRPYEQYF
TRBV12-3/TRBV12-4	TRBJ1-4	.	TRBD1	TGTGCCAGCAGATCAGGGGGCGAAAAACTGTTTTTT	CASRSGGEKLFF
TRBV9	TRBJ2-3	.	TRBD1	TGTGCCAGCAGCGTATCGGACAGGAGCACAGATACGCAGTATTTT	CASSVSDRSTDTQYF
TRBV3-1/TRBV3-2	TRBJ2-2	.	TRBD2	TGTGCCAGCAGCGTACGGGGCGGGGGAACCGGGGAGCTGTTTTTT	CASSVRGGGTGELFF
TRBV20-1	TRBJ2-3	.	TRBD2	TGCAGTGCTAGTCCTAGCGGGAGGCCAGATACGCAGTATTTT	CSASPSGRPDTQYF
TRBV19	TRBJ1-1	.	.	TGTGCCAGTAGTATAGGGCCCGCTAACACTGAAGCTTTCTTT	CASSIGPANTEAFF
TRBV11-3	TRBJ2-1	few	.	TGTGCCAGCAGTCCTTACTCGGCGGGGCCGTACAATGAGCAGTTCTTC	CASSPYSAGPYNEQFF
TRBV5-1	TRBJ1-4	.	.	TGCGCCAGCAGCCCTTCAGGGCTGGCTAATGAAAAACTGTTTTTT	CASSPSGLANEKLFF
TRBV6-5	TRBJ2-5	.	TRBD1	TGTGCCAGCAGCCGGGACAGCAAAGAGACCCAGTACTTC	CASSRDSKETQYF
TRBV18	TRBJ1-3	.	TRBD1	TGTGCCAGCTCACCGACAGGGACTCCCTCTGGAAACACCATATATTTT	CASSPTGTPSGNTIYF
TRBV6-4	TRBJ2-1	.	TRBD2	TGTGCCAGCAGACATAGCGGGGGGGCCGGTGATGAGCAGTTCTTC	CASRHSGGAGDEQFF
TRBV30	TRBJ1-5	.	.	TGTGCCTGGAGTGAGGAGCACAATCAGCCCCAGCATTTT	CAWSEEHNQPQHF